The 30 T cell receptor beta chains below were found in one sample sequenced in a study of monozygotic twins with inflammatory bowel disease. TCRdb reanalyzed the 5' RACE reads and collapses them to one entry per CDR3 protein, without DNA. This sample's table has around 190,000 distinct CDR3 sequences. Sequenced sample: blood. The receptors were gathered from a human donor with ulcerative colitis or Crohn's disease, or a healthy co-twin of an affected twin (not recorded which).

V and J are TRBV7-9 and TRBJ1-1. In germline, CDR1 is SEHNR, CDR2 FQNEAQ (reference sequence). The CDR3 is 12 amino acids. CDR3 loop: CASNRGYTEAFF.

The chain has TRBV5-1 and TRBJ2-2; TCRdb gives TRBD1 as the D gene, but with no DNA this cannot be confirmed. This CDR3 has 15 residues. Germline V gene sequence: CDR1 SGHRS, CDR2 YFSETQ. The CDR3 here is CASSRPGTGAGELFF.

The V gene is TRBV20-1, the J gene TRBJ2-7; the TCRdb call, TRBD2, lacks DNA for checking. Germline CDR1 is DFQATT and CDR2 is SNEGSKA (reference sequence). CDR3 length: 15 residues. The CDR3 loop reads CSAGSWRGSSYEQYF.

The CDR3 loop is CASSTQEPLGEKLFF. The chain combines TRBV28 with TRBJ1-4; TCRdb picks TRBD1, but there is no DNA to check that call. The germline V gene encodes CDR1 MDHEN and CDR2 SYDVKM. The CDR3 is 15 residues long.

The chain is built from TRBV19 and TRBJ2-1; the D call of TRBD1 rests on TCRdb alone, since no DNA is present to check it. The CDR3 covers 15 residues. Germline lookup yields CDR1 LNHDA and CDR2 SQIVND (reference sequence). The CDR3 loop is CASSIVPGGYNEQFF.

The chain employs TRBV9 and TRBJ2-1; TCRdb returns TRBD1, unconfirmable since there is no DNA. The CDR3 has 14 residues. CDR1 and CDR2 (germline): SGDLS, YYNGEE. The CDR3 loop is CASSVSGGANEQFF.

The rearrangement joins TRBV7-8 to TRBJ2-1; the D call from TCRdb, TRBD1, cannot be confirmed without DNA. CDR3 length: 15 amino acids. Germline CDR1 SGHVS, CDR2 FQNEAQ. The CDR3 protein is CASSLVGRVGAEQFF.

This chain's CDR3 is CASSLGQGELNTEAFF. This rearrangement joins TRBV11-1 to TRBJ1-1; the TCRdb call, TRBD1, lacks DNA for checking. There are 16 residues in the CDR3. CDR1 SGHAT and CDR2 FQDESV come from the germline V gene (reference sequence). Variable domain in full (rest from reference TRBV11-1 and TRBJ1-1): EAEVAQSPRYKITEKSQAVAFWCDPISGHATLYWYRQILGQGPELLVQFQDESVVDDSQLPKDRFSAERLKGVDSTLKIQPAELGDSAMYLCASSLGQGELNTEAFFGQGTRLTVV.

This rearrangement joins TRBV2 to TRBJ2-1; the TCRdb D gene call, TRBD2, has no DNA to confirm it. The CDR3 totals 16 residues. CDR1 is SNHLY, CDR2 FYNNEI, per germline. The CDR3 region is CASGTWEEGSYNEQFF.

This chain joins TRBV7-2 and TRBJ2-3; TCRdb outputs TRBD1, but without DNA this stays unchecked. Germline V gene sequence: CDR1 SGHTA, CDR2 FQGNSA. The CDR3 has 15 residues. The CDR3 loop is CASSPGQPGTDTQYF.

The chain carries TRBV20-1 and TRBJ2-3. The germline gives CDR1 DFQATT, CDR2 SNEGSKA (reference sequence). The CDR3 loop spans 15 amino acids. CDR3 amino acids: CSAIHSLPSTDTQYF.

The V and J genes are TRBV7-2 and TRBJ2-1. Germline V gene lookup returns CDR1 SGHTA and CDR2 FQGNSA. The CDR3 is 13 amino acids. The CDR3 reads CASSFNSYNEQFF.

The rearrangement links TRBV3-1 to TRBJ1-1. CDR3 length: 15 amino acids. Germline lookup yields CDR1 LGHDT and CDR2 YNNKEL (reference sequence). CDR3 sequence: CASSGSYRGGTEAFF.

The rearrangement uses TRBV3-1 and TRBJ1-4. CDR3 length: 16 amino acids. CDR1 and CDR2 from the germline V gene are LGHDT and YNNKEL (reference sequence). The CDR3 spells CASSQDRSASREKLFF.

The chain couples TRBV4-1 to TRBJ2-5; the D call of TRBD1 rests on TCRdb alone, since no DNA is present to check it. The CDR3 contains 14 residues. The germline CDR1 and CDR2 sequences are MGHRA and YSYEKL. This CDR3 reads CASSQDRGGETQYF.

The CDR3 spells CSGMGTGIAGNTEAFF. The chain combines TRBV29-1 with TRBJ1-1; lacking DNA, the TRBD1 call made by TCRdb goes unchecked. In germline, CDR1 is SQVTM, CDR2 ANQGSEA. The CDR3 contains 16 residues.

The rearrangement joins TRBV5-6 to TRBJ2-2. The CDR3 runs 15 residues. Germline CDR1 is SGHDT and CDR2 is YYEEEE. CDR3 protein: CASTFLLLNTGELFF.

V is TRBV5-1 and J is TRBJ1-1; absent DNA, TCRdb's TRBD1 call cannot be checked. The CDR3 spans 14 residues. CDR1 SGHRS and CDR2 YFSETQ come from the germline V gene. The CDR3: CASRPTTGGGESFF.

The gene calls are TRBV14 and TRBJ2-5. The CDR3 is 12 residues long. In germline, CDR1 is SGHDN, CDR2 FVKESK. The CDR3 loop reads CASSLYQETQYF. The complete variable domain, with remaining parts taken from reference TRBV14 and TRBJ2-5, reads EAGVTQFPSHSVIEKGQTVTLRCDPISGHDNLYWYRRVMGKEIKFLLHFVKESKQDESGMPNNRFLAERTGGTYSTLKVQPAELEDSGVYFCASSLYQETQYFGPGTRLLVL.

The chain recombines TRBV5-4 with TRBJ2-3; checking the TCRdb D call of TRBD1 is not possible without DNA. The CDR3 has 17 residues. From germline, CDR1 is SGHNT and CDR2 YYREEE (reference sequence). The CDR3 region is CASSGYTGSGGTDTQYF.

CDR3 in amino acids: CASSPVLGVNQPQHF. The V call is TRBV12-3 or TRBV12-4, the J call TRBJ1-5; TCRdb calls TRBD1, which cannot be checked without DNA. The CDR3 length is 15 residues.

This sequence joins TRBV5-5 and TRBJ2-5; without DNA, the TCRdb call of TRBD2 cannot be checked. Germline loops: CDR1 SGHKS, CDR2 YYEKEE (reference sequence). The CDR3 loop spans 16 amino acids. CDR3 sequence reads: CASSPPRLAGTQTQYF.

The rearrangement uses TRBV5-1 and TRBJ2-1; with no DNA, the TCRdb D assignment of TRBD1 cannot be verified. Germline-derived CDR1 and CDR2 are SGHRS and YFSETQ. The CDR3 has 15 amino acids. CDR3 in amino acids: CASSWRQISYNEQFF.

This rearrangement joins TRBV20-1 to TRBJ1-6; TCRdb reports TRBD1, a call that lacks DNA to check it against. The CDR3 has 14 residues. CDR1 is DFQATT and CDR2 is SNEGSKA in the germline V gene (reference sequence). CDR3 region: CSAATGRTDSPLHF.

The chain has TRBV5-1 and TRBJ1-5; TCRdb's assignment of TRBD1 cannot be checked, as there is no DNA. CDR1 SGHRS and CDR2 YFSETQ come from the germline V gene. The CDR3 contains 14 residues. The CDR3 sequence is CASSLIGDGQPQHF.

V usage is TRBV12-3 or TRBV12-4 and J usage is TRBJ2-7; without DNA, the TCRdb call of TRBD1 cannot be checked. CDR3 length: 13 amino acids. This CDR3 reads CASSVWASHEQYF.

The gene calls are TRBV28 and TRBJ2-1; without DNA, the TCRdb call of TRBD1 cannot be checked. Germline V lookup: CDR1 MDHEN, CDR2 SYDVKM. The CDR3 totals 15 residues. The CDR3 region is CASSLVAGVPDEQFF.

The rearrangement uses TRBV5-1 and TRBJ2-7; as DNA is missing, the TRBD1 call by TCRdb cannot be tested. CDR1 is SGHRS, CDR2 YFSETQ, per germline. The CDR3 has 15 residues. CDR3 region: CASSLVGGATYEQYF.

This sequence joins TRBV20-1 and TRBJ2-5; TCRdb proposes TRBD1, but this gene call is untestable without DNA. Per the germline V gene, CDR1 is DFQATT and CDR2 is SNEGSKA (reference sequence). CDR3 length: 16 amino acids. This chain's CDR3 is CSARWRQGEREETQYF.

CDR3: CASSQLNGEYGYTF. The chain recombines TRBV7-2 with TRBJ1-2. Germline assignment: CDR1 SGHTA and CDR2 FQGNSA. There are 14 residues in the CDR3.